Sequencing of this TCR beta chain was carried out in a study of blood T cell repertoires in COVID-19. Trimming stripped 0 bases from V and 5 bases from J, with 22 bases between. The CDR3 totals 18 residues. In the original processing: Nucleated cell counts were estimated from reference gene primer amplification. Some clones are missing from TCRdb's copy, which holds only in-frame ones; the method was immunoSEQ multiplex PCR. V, J and clone size are taken as reported in that table, and D and trimming were inferred from the DNA itself. The repertoire holds 100,000 to 150,000 clones, with approximately 82% as singletons.

This receptor was identified in a man between 60 and 75 years old with acute or convalescent COVID-19. The rearrangement uses TRBV23-1 and TRBJ1-1; D is unclear. TRBV23-1 falls under the ORF class, with uncertain function. The sample taken for sequencing was peripheral blood. The CDR3 loop reads CASSQSGQSKPTGTEAFF. The CDR3 DNA sequence: TGCGCCAGCAGTCAATCAGGGCAATCGAAGCCGACGGGGACTGAAGCTTTCTTT.